The 7 T cell receptor beta chains given below trace back to one sample, sequenced in a study of blood T cell repertoires in COVID-19. Data came from immunoSEQ multiplex PCR; TCRdb stores just in-frame clones and leaves some out. The sample gives some 290,000 clones, approximately 87% of which show up once; roughly 4.6% is in the top ten. What was sequenced was peripheral blood. These receptors came from a man between 60 and 75 years old who had recovered from COVID-19.

The rearrangement links TRBV24-1 to TRBJ2-1, with 10 bases identical to TRBD2. CDR1 KGHDR and CDR2 SFDVKD come from the germline V gene. The CDR3 is 14 residues long. The V gene end was trimmed by 11 bases and the J gene end by 6 bases; junction bases not matched to a gene: 9. Here the CDR3 DNA reads TGTGCCAGTTCGCTAGCGGGGGAAATCAATGAGCAGTTCTTC. Amino acids: CASSLAGEINEQFF.

This chain joins TRBV5-1 and TRBJ1-1; D is unclear. Trimming stripped 3 bases from V and 4 bases from J, with 13 bases between. There are 14 residues in the CDR3. CDR1 is SGHRS, CDR2 YFSETQ, per germline. CDR3 coding DNA: TGCGCCAGCAGCTCGAACTTACAGAGCACTGAAGCTTTCTTT. As protein: CASSSNLQSTEAFF.

The chain carries TRBV2 and TRBJ1-1; D call uncertain. V was clipped by 3 bases and J by 2 bases, with 10 bases between them. CDR1 and CDR2 from the germline V gene are SNHLY and FYNNEI. The CDR3 extends over 14 amino acids. CDR3 sequence reads: CASSDVRYNTEAFF. The CDR3 DNA sequence: TGTGCCAGCAGTGATGTCCGTTATAACACTGAAGCTTTCTTT.

The J gene is TRBJ2-7, the V gene TRBV4-1; no definite D call. Between the trimmed V and J ends, which lost 0 bases and 2 bases, there was a span of 8 bases. Per germline, CDR1 MGHRA and CDR2 YSYEKL. The CDR3 consists of 14 residues. Here the CDR3 reads CASSQEALAYEQYF. In DNA form, the CDR3 reads TGCGCCAGCAGCCAAGAGGCTCTAGCCTACGAGCAGTACTTC.

The genes are TRBV27 and TRBJ1-6; tentative D call: TRBD1 (6 bases). This CDR3 has 16 residues. The germline gives CDR1 MNHEY, CDR2 SMNVEV (reference sequence). Trimming removed 1 base from V and 6 bases from J, with 13 bases in between. DNA for the CDR3: TGTGCCAGCAGTTTATACCCCAGGGGCAGTAATTCACCCCTCCACTTT. This translates into CASSLYPRGSNSPLHF.

The chain links TRBV18 to TRBJ1-1, with TRBD1 matching 7 bases. The germline V gene encodes CDR1 KGHSH and CDR2 LQKENI. V dropped 5 bases and J dropped 7; count of bases not matched to a gene: 7. This CDR3 has 13 amino acids. CDR3 in amino acids: CASSGQENYEAFF. The CDR3 coding sequence is TGTGCCAGCTCAGGACAGGAGAATTATGAAGCTTTCTTT.

This clone turned up a few times. J is TRBJ1-5 and V is TRBV15; D call uncertain. V lost 0 bases to trimming and J lost 7 bases, with 10 bases between them. Per germline, CDR1 LNHNV and CDR2 YYDKDF (reference sequence). The CDR3 covers 14 residues. This CDR3 reads CATSRDLTIQPQHF. The DNA of the CDR3 is TGTGCCACCAGCAGAGATCTAACGATCCAGCCCCAGCATTTT.